Listed below are T cell receptor beta chains from one sample, sequenced in a study of Tregs in tolerant kidney transplant recipients. Data came from immunoSEQ multiplex PCR; TCRdb stores just in-frame clones and leaves some out. The sample holds tens of thousands of clones; over 85% are singletons and the top ten take under 2%. The material was CD4+ T cells from blood (PBMCs), obtained 12 months after the transplant. Receptor source: a human patient who received a combined kidney and bone marrow transplant. Some T cells may arise from the graft donor. The CDR3 runs from the conserved cysteine through the conserved F or W. A D gene is named only where the DNA matches it firmly. Size is stated for part of the rows, as once, few or many counts, or as a class when the clone is expanded.

cdr3_length	clone_size	v_call	d_call	j_call	cdr3_aa	cdr3_nt
15	NA	TRBV7-9	NA	TRBJ1-6	CASSLVGQHNSPLHF	TGTGCCAGCAGCTTAGTTGGACAGCATAATTCACCCCTCCACTTT
16	NA	TRBV10-3	NA	TRBJ2-5	CAISESISGGQETQYF	TGTGCCATCAGTGAGTCGATTAGCGGAGGCCAAGAGACCCAGTACTTC
16	NA	TRBV5-4	TRBD2	TRBJ2-3	CASSLHWTSGKYTQYF	TGTGCCAGCAGCTTGCACTGGACTAGCGGGAAATATACGCAGTATTTT
15	once	TRBV4-2	NA	TRBJ2-2	CASSQGLLNTGELFF	TGTGCCAGCAGCCAAGGACTCCTGAACACCGGGGAGCTGTTTTTT
15	once	TRBV6-5	TRBD1	TRBJ1-5	CASRRGDSPNQPQHF	TGTGCCAGCAGGCGGGGGGACAGTCCGAATCAGCCCCAGCATTTT
14	NA	TRBV7-2	NA	TRBJ2-7	CASSLPGAHYEQYF	TGTGCCAGCAGCTTACCAGGGGCCCACTACGAGCAGTACTTC
15	NA	TRBV7-2	NA	TRBJ2-5	CASSSTVGAVKTQYF	TGTGCCAGCAGTTCTACTGTGGGGGCCGTAAAGACCCAGTACTTC
17	NA	TRBV4-2	NA	TRBJ2-7	CASSQEDSHSFNYEQYF	TGTGCCAGCAGCCAAGAGGACAGCCACAGCTTTAACTACGAGCAGTACTTC
15	NA	TRBV2	TRBD1	TRBJ2-1	CASSVGQDAYNEQFF	TGTGCCAGCAGTGTTGGACAGGATGCCTACAATGAGCAGTTCTTC
22	NA	TRBV4-3	TRBD2	TRBJ2-4	CASSQGLSGGLVVASGKNIQYF	TGCGCCAGCAGCCAAGGTTTGAGCGGGGGACTAGTTGTCGCAAGTGGCAAAAACATTCAGTACTTC
15	NA	TRBV5-1	NA	TRBJ2-7	CASSLWGGQGSEQYF	TGCGCCAGCAGCTTGTGGGGAGGGCAGGGGAGCGAGCAGTACTTC
16	NA	TRBV5-6	NA	TRBJ2-5	CASSLYQGGKQETQYF	TGTGCCAGCAGCTTGTACCAGGGTGGTAAGCAAGAGACCCAGTACTTC
18	NA	TRBV30	TRBD2	TRBJ2-3	CAWWGLAEGPGVTDTQYF	TGTGCCTGGTGGGGACTAGCGGAAGGGCCCGGCGTAACAGATACGCAGTATTTT
16	once	TRBV5-1	TRBD2	TRBJ2-1	CASSLQTPGLEDEQFF	TGCGCCAGCAGCTTGCAGACCCCGGGACTAGAGGATGAGCAGTTCTTC
12	NA	TRBV6-1	TRBD1	TRBJ2-1	CASSKQGNEQFF	TGTGCCAGCAGTAAACAGGGGAATGAGCAGTTCTTC
14	NA	TRBV6-1	NA	TRBJ2-7	CASSRTTETYEQYF	TGTGCCAGCAGTCGAACCACAGAGACCTACGAGCAGTACTTC
15	NA	TRBV25-1	TRBD1	TRBJ1-3	CASSELQGVRNTIYF	TGTGCCAGCAGTGAGTTACAGGGGGTCCGAAACACCATATATTTT
13	NA	TRBV7-3	TRBD2	TRBJ2-1	CASRSGGGNEQFF	TGTGCCAGTCGTAGCGGGGGCGGGAATGAGCAGTTCTTC
15	NA	TRBV10-3	TRBD2	TRBJ2-3	CAISTTTSSHDTQYF	TGTGCCATCAGCACCACGACTAGCTCTCACGATACGCAGTATTTT
15	NA	TRBV11-3	TRBD2	TRBJ2-3	CASSLRLADTDTQYF	TGTGCCAGCAGCTTACGACTAGCGGACACAGATACGCAGTATTTT
15	NA	TRBV6-5	NA	TRBJ2-7	CASGYPLGLTYEQYF	TGTGCCAGCGGGTACCCACTGGGACTGACCTACGAGCAGTACTTC
15	NA	TRBV4-3	TRBD1	TRBJ1-2	CASSQDTGGTYGYTF	TGCGCCAGCAGCCAAGATACAGGGGGCACCTATGGCTACACCTTC
14	few	TRBV29-1	TRBD1	TRBJ1-4	CSVLSGTGVEKLFF	TGCAGCGTTTTGTCCGGGACAGGGGTTGAAAAACTGTTTTTT
17	NA	TRBV11-3	TRBD1	TRBJ2-6	CASSLTGGSSGANVLTF	TGTGCCAGCAGTTTGACAGGGGGGTCCTCTGGGGCCAACGTCCTGACTTTC
14	NA	TRBV18	NA	TRBJ1-2	CASSPHRENYGYTF	TGTGCCAGCTCACCACACCGGGAGAACTATGGCTACACCTTC
17	NA	TRBV19	NA	TRBJ2-4	CASSPRGGPLAKNIQYF	TGTGCCAGTTCCCCTAGGGGGGGTCCGCTAGCCAAAAACATTCAGTACTTC
16	NA	TRBV11-3	NA	TRBJ2-7	CASSSVLDRPSNEQYF	TGTGCCAGCAGCTCTGTACTTGACAGGCCATCGAACGAGCAGTACTTC
15	NA	TRBV5-1	NA	TRBJ2-3	CATSGGAGGTDTQYF	TGCGCCACCAGCGGCGGGGCCGGTGGCACAGATACGCAGTATTTT
16	once	TRBV18	TRBD2	TRBJ2-7	CASSLGLAGASYEQYF	TGTGCCAGCTCACTCGGACTAGCGGGAGCCTCCTACGAGCAGTACTTC
16	NA	TRBV27	TRBD2	TRBJ2-3	CASSLLGLAGMDTQYF	TGTGCCAGCAGTTTATTGGGACTAGCGGGGATGGATACGCAGTATTTT
14	NA	TRBV6-1	TRBD2	TRBJ2-7	CASHISGSSYEQYF	TGTGCCAGCCACATTAGCGGGAGTAGTTACGAGCAGTACTTC
15	few	TRBV4-1	TRBD2	TRBJ2-1	CASSRTSGVDNEQFF	TGCGCCAGCAGCCGTACTAGCGGAGTGGATAATGAGCAGTTCTTC
16	NA	TRBV18	NA	TRBJ2-1	CASSPFGPGQPNEQFF	TGTGCCAGCTCCCCGTTCGGACCGGGACAACCCAATGAGCAGTTCTTC
15	NA	TRBV5-1	TRBD2	TRBJ2-3	CASSLGNSGTDTQYF	TGCGCCAGCAGCTTGGGAAATAGCGGGACAGATACGCAGTATTTT
13	NA	TRBV7-6	NA	TRBJ1-6	CASSLAGNSPLHF	TGTGCCAGCAGCTTAGCCGGGAATTCACCCCTCCACTTT
16	NA	TRBV5-1	TRBD1	TRBJ2-4	CASSLTGGAAKNIQYF	TGCGCCAGCAGCTTGACAGGGGGCGCAGCCAAAAACATTCAGTACTTC
15	NA	TRBV4-3	TRBD2	TRBJ2-7	CASSQVLAGAVEQYF	TGCGCCAGCAGCCAAGTCTTAGCGGGAGCCGTCGAGCAGTACTTC
14	once	TRBV2	TRBD2	TRBJ2-2	CARGVAGVAGELFF	TGTGCCAGAGGGGTGGCGGGAGTTGCTGGGGAGCTGTTTTTT
17	once	TRBV4-3	TRBD2	TRBJ2-1	CASSQDPQQRGYNEQFF	TGCGCCAGCAGCCAAGATCCCCAACAGCGGGGGTACAATGAGCAGTTCTTC
15	NA	TRBV11-2	TRBD2	TRBJ2-7	CASSPMGLAVHEQYF	TGTGCCAGCAGCCCAATGGGACTAGCGGTCCACGAGCAGTACTTC
15	NA	TRBV6-5	TRBD2	TRBJ2-7	CASSSSGRTLYEQYF	TGTGCCAGCAGTTCAAGCGGGAGGACCCTCTACGAGCAGTACTTC
21	NA	TRBV23-1	TRBD2	TRBJ2-4	CASSQSVGMERGTLAKNIQYF	TGCGCCAGCAGTCAATCCGTCGGTATGGAGCGGGGAACCTTAGCCAAAAACATTCAGTACTTC
16	NA	TRBV5-1	TRBD1	TRBJ2-3	CASSFSDRGPPDTQYF	TGCGCCAGCAGCTTCTCGGACAGGGGGCCTCCAGATACGCAGTATTTT
16	NA	TRBV4-2	NA	TRBJ2-2	CASSRVSGLYTGELFF	TGTGCCAGCAGCCGCGTATCCGGACTTTACACCGGGGAGCTGTTTTTT
17	NA	TRBV7-8	NA	TRBJ2-4	CASSHTRTAPAKNIQYF	TGTGCCAGCAGCCACACGAGGACAGCGCCCGCCAAAAACATTCAGTACTTC
15	NA	TRBV6-1	NA	TRBJ1-5	CASSEDPGSNQPQHF	TGTGCCAGCAGTGAAGACCCAGGTAGCAATCAGCCCCAGCATTTT
15	NA	TRBV19	NA	TRBJ1-5	CASSIWPMGNQPQHF	TGTGCCAGTAGTATTTGGCCGATGGGCAATCAGCCCCAGCATTTT
17	NA	TRBV7-2	TRBD2	TRBJ2-1	CASSRRVAGARGAEQFF	TGTGCCAGCAGCCGCCGAGTAGCGGGGGCTCGGGGAGCTGAGCAGTTCTTC
13	NA	TRBV7-9	NA	TRBJ1-1	CASSQTQAPEAFF	TGTGCCAGCAGCCAGACCCAGGCCCCTGAAGCTTTCTTT
15	NA	TRBV6-5	TRBD1	TRBJ1-5	CASRQGWNSNQPQHF	TGTGCCAGCAGACAGGGGTGGAATAGCAATCAGCCCCAGCATTTT
17	NA	TRBV19	NA	TRBJ1-2	CASSIPSGLWADYGYTF	TGTGCCAGTAGTATCCCGTCAGGACTCTGGGCGGACTATGGCTACACCTTC
15	NA	TRBV18	TRBD1	TRBJ1-2	CASSPPGTGTYGYTF	TGTGCCAGCTCACCACCGGGGACAGGGACCTATGGCTACACCTTC
16	NA	TRBV7-2	TRBD1	TRBJ1-2	CASSKTRQGAVYGYTF	TGTGCCAGCAGTAAAACAAGACAGGGGGCGGTCTATGGCTACACCTTC
13	NA	TRBV7-6	NA	TRBJ1-2	CASSNPGQNGYTF	TGTGCCAGCAGTAACCCCGGACAGAATGGCTACACCTTC
14	NA	TRBV4-1	TRBD1	TRBJ1-2	CASSQVGQAYGYTF	TGCGCCAGCAGCCAAGTCGGACAGGCCTATGGCTACACCTTC